The rows below give T cell receptor beta chains drawn from one sample of a study of cytomegalovirus exposure and HLA in healthy donors. The assay was immunoSEQ multiplex PCR, and TCRdb's table has in-frame clones only and misses some. The table lists roughly 200,000 clones, around 75% of them singletons, with around 3% in the top ten. The specimen was PBMCs. The source is a male donor in good health and CMV-seronegative. Both conserved end residues are part of each CDR3. Fields, in order: J gene, clone size, V gene, CDR3 length, D gene, CDR3 DNA, CDR3 protein. A D gene is named only where the DNA matches it firmly. The size field is filled for only some rows; it gives once, few, many or a size class.

TRBJ2-1	NA	TRBV10-3	17	TRBD1	TGTGCCATCAGTGAGTCATCCGGGACAGGGGTTCTAAGTGAGCAGTTCTTC	CAISESSGTGVLSEQFF
TRBJ1-2	NA	TRBV28	18	TRBD1	TGTGCCAGCAGACCCTATCCCGGGACAGGGGGAATAAGATATGGCTACACCTTC	CASRPYPGTGGIRYGYTF
TRBJ2-7	NA	TRBV25-1	14	NA	TGTGCCAGCAGTGAATTCGTCGGGACCTACGAGCAGTACTTC	CASSEFVGTYEQYF
TRBJ2-7	NA	TRBV6-5	15	TRBD2	TGTGCCAGCAGTTTCTCACTAGCGGGAGTGGGCGAGCAGTACTTC	CASSFSLAGVGEQYF
TRBJ2-3	NA	TRBV27	16	NA	TGTGCCAGCACCCTTCATAGGGGGGAGGGGGCAGATACGCAGTATTTT	CASTLHRGEGADTQYF
TRBJ1-5	NA	TRBV6-1	14	TRBD1	TGTGCCAGCACGGGACAGGGGGCGATTCAGCCCCAGCATTTT	CASTGQGAIQPQHF
TRBJ2-3	NA	TRBV5-4	17	TRBD2	TGTGCCAGCAGCTTGGCCGGAGCGGGGGTCACCACAGATACGCAGTATTTT	CASSLAGAGVTTDTQYF
TRBJ2-4	NA	TRBV29-1	15	NA	TGCAGCGCTGGGGCCGCGGGGTCGGCCAAAAACATTCAGTACTTC	CSAGAAGSAKNIQYF
TRBJ1-2	NA	TRBV9	12	NA	TGTGCCAGCAGTGAAATGAACGGTGGCTACACCTTC	CASSEMNGGYTF
TRBJ2-1	NA	TRBV15	16	NA	TGTGCCACCAGCAGAGGAATTGCTAGCATAGACAATGAGCAGTTCTTC	CATSRGIASIDNEQFF
TRBJ1-3	NA	TRBV2	17	TRBD1	TGTGCCAGCAGTGGGACAGGGTTTGGAATCTCTGGAAACACCATATATTTT	CASSGTGFGISGNTIYF
TRBJ1-1	NA	TRBV7-9	14	NA	TGTGCCAGCAGCCTCTATCTTAGTGTCTCTGAAGCTTTCTTT	CASSLYLSVSEAFF
TRBJ1-4	NA	TRBV6-5	15	NA	TGTGCCAGCAGTTACAGTGGGAGGGGTAATGAAAAACTGTTTTTT	CASSYSGRGNEKLFF
TRBJ1-2	NA	TRBV18	13	TRBD1	TGTGCCAGCTCACAAGACAGGGAGTATGGCTACACCTTC	CASSQDREYGYTF
TRBJ1-2	NA	TRBV28	13	NA	TGTGCCAGCAGTATTAACAGTAACTATGGCTACACCTTC	CASSINSNYGYTF
TRBJ2-1	NA	TRBV4-2	12	NA	TGTGCCAGCAGCCCCAGCGAGAGTGAGCAGTTCTTC	CASSPSESEQFF
TRBJ1-5	NA	TRBV5-3	19	TRBD1	TGTGCCAGAAGCCTGGTGGGACAGTGTCTTGTGTTGAGTTTTCAGCCCCAGCATTTT	CARSLVGQCLVLSFQPQHF
TRBJ1-3	NA	TRBV6-5	14	NA	TGTGCCAGCAGTTCCGACAGCCGAGGAAACACCATATATTTT	CASSSDSRGNTIYF
TRBJ1-1	NA	TRBV20-1	11	NA	TGCAGTGCTGGACAGAACACTGAAGCTTTCTTT	CSAGQNTEAFF
TRBJ2-3	few	TRBV30	13	TRBD1	TGTGCCTGGGACAGGGGGGGCCCAGATACGCAGTATTTT	CAWDRGGPDTQYF
TRBJ1-6	NA	TRBV29-1	14	NA	TGCAGCGTATCCGAACAGGGTGTTGATTCACCCCTCCACTTT	CSVSEQGVDSPLHF
TRBJ1-2	NA	TRBV2	14	NA	TGTGCCAGCAGGGTAAACAGGGAAGCGGTTGGCTACACCTTC	CASRVNREAVGYTF
TRBJ2-3	NA	TRBV7-9	16	TRBD2	TGTGCCAGCAGCAAAGGGGCTAGCGGAGACACAGATACGCAGTATTTT	CASSKGASGDTDTQYF
TRBJ1-4	NA	TRBV28	14	NA	TGTGCCAGCAGTTTCCGAGGGGGACGGGAAAAACTGTTTTTT	CASSFRGGREKLFF
TRBJ1-2	NA	TRBV30	13	NA	TGTGCCTGGATGAGCAGGGGAGACTATGGCTACACCTTC	CAWMSRGDYGYTF
TRBJ2-1	NA	TRBV30	14	TRBD2	TGTGCCTGGAGGGGACTAGCGGGAAGGGGTGAGCAGTTCTTC	CAWRGLAGRGEQFF
TRBJ1-1	NA	TRBV30	12	TRBD1	TGTGCCTGGACTAAACAGGGGGACGAAGCTTTCTTT	CAWTKQGDEAFF
TRBJ1-1	NA	TRBV19	15	NA	TGTGCCAGTAGTATTAGTTCAGGGCCTCTCACTGAAGCTTTCTTT	CASSISSGPLTEAFF
TRBJ2-4	NA	TRBV11-2	19	NA	TGTGCCAGCAGCTTACCTTATACTTGGAGGCTTGACGGCAAAAACATTCAGTACTTC	CASSLPYTWRLDGKNIQYF
TRBJ1-5	NA	TRBV19	15	TRBD1	TGTGCCAGTAGTCTAACAGGGGTCCGCAATCAGCCCCAGCATTTT	CASSLTGVRNQPQHF
TRBJ2-1	NA	TRBV13	17	TRBD2	TGTGCCAGCAGCTTAACTCCCGGGAGGGGGGGAAACAATGAGCAGTTCTTC	CASSLTPGRGGNNEQFF
TRBJ2-7	NA	TRBV6-1	15	NA	TGTGCCAGCAGTGAGATCCGTGGGGGGATTGGCGAGCAGTACTTC	CASSEIRGGIGEQYF
TRBJ1-5	NA	TRBV30	14	NA	TGTGCCTGGAGCCCAGATGGGAGCCATCAGCCCCAGCATTTT	CAWSPDGSHQPQHF
TRBJ2-5	NA	TRBV6-6	16	TRBD2	TGTGCCAGCAGTTCGGGACTAGCGGGGGTGGGGGAGACCCAGTACTTC	CASSSGLAGVGETQYF
TRBJ1-5	NA	TRBV4-1	15	TRBD1	TGCGCCAGCAGCCAAGAAGGACAGGGAAGTCGGCCCCAGCATTTT	CASSQEGQGSRPQHF
TRBJ1-5	NA	TRBV6-5	13	NA	TGTGCCAGCAGTTACGCACAGGGCCAGCCCCAGCATTTT	CASSYAQGQPQHF
TRBJ2-7	NA	TRBV11-2	14	NA	TGTGCCAGCAGCCTGGACAGCACGGTCTACGAGCAGTACTTC	CASSLDSTVYEQYF
TRBJ1-5	NA	TRBV6-5	13	NA	TGTGCCAGCAGTTATAGCAGAAATCAGCCCCAGCATTTT	CASSYSRNQPQHF
TRBJ2-3	NA	TRBV2	15	TRBD2	TGTGCCAGCAGTTCCCTAGCGGGGGGCCCCGATACGCAGTATTTT	CASSSLAGGPDTQYF
TRBJ2-5	NA	TRBV11-2	12	NA	TGTGCCAGCAGCCAGGTTCAAGAGACCCAGTACTTC	CASSQVQETQYF
TRBJ2-7	NA	TRBV10-3	12	NA	TGTGCCATCAGTAACAGGGAGAACGAGCAGTACTTC	CAISNRENEQYF
TRBJ1-5	NA	TRBV4-1	16	NA	TGCGCCAGCAGCCAACCATCTGCGGGGGGTAATCAGCCCCAGCATTTT	CASSQPSAGGNQPQHF